This TCR beta chain was identified during a study of blood T cells in healthy people across ages. Whole-study findings and limits: With age, beta diversity per million T cells declined roughly linearly, significantly by 40.

Next came a second PCR, run for roughly 7 to 12 cycles, which used a sample-barcoded 5' primer along with a J-beta primer mix. One entry per CDR3 protein, called by TCRdb with MiXCR from the 5' RACE reads. This table holds around 520,000 distinct CDR3 sequences, about 29% found once. The V gene's germline CDR1 is LNHDA and CDR2 SQIVND (reference sequence). V dropped 5 bases and J dropped 7; count of bases not matched to a gene: 7. CDR3 size: 13 residues. The table lists this clonotype with many counts. The antigen remains unidentified. A further study also used this sample, focusing on T cells of mothers and their children.

The sample comprised blood. The source is a boy aged 2 to 10 in good health. This rearrangement joins TRBV19 to TRBJ1-2; TRBD1 matches 7 bases. The DNA of the CDR3 is TGTGCCAGTAGTTCTGACAGGGCCGGTGGCTACACCTTC. Its protein product is CASSSDRAGGYTF.